A single sample is the source of the 27 T cell receptor beta chains below, sequenced in a study of blood T cell repertoires in COVID-19. Sequenced by immunoSEQ multiplex PCR; TCRdb stores in-frame clones only, minus some. The top ten hold 7% to 10% of the sample, which has fewer than 250,000 clones, around four fifths seen once. The sequencing sample was made of peripheral blood. The receptors originated from a woman aged 45-59 years with acute or convalescent COVID-19.

The chain has TRBV3-1 (or the pseudogene TRBV3-2) and TRBJ2-7, with 7 nucleotides matching TRBD2. J gave up 2 bases and V 1 base, and 5 bases lay outside the gene matches. Germline values: CDR1 LGHDT, CDR2 YNNKEL (reference sequence). This CDR3 spans 15 amino acids. The CDR3 DNA sequence: TGTGCCAGCAGCCAAGCCTACCGGGGGGCCTACGAGCAGTACTTC. Encoded protein: CASSQAYRGAYEQYF.

This clone has a single count. The DNA of the CDR3 is TGTGCCAGCAGCTTATCCCCCCCCGCGGGAGGTCGGAGGACAGATACGCAGTATTTT. Protein product: CASSLSPPAGGRRTDTQYF. This chain connects TRBV7-2 to TRBJ2-3; TRBD2 matches 8 bases. The CDR3 has 19 amino acids. CDR1 SGHTA and CDR2 FQGNSA come from the germline V gene. With V trimmed by 2 bases and J by 3 bases, 16 bases remained unmatched.

This rearrangement joins TRBV28 to TRBJ2-4; D is unclear. V was cut by 2 bases and J by 8 bases, with 16 bases left in between. Looked up from germline, CDR1 is MDHEN and CDR2 is SYDVKM. This CDR3 comprises 15 residues. CDR3 protein: CASSLSPTVKDIQYF. DNA for the CDR3: TGTGCCAGCAGTTTAAGCCCCACAGTAAAGGACATTCAGTACTTC.

This clone was seen only once. The V call is TRBV18, the J call TRBJ1-6; 7 nucleotides line up with TRBD1. The CDR3 contains 15 residues. Germline V CDR1 and CDR2: KGHSH, LQKENI. V was clipped by 3 bases and J by 2 bases; unmatched bases: 1. CDR3 in DNA: TGTGCCAGCTCACCGGGACAGACCTATAATTCACCCCTCCACTTT. Its protein is CASSPGQTYNSPLHF.

V and J are TRBV27 and TRBJ1-1, with TRBD1 matching over 7 bases. CDR1 is MNHEY, CDR2 SMNVEV, per germline (reference sequence). CDR3 size: 14 residues. V was pared by 1 base and J by 10 bases, with 9 bases of the junction left unmatched. The chain's CDR3 is CASSLWGRGGAAFF. CDR3 in DNA: TGTGCCAGCAGTTTATGGGGGCGAGGGGGCGCAGCTTTCTTT.

This clone has just one count. At one end, the junction sequence differs from germline, possibly due to a read error. J is TRBJ2-1 and V is TRBV30, with D hard to call. Germline V gives CDR1 GTSNPN, CDR2 SVGIG (reference sequence). The CDR3 extends over 12 amino acids. The CDR3 DNA is TGTGCCTGGGCACTAACCTATAATGAGCAGTTCTTC. Protein sequence: CAWALTYNEQFF.

The rearrangement links TRBV7-9 to TRBJ1-3, with a weak D call TRBD1 (5 bases). The germline V and J ends were trimmed by 4 bases and 0 bases, with 13 bases remaining between them. Per germline, CDR1 SEHNR and CDR2 FQNEAQ (reference sequence). CDR3 length equals 16 residues. In DNA, the CDR3 is TGTGCCAGCAGCTCTACAGGCCTGGACTCTGGAAACACCATATATTTT. Translating gives CASSSTGLDSGNTIYF.

V is TRBV25-1 and J is TRBJ2-1; 8 positions match TRBD1. Germline V gene sequence: CDR1 MGHDK, CDR2 SYGVNS. The CDR3 has 14 amino acids. Germline trimming cut 4 bases from V and 5 bases from J; bases unmatched to any gene: 4. The CDR3 spells CASSGGQGDNEQFF. CDR3 nucleotides: TGTGCCAGCAGTGGCGGACAGGGAGACAATGAGCAGTTCTTC.

This clone appeared a single time. The V call is TRBV18, the J call TRBJ1-5; D uncertain. V lost 6 bases and J lost 5, with 11 bases in between. This CDR3 has 13 amino acids. Germline CDR1 and CDR2: KGHSH and LQKENI. The CDR3 is CASSPDQDQPQHF. The CDR3, as DNA: TGTGCCAGCTCCCCTGACCAGGATCAGCCCCAGCATTTT. The variable domain in full, completed from reference TRBV18 and TRBJ1-5, reads NAGVMQNPRHLVRRRGQEARLRCSPMKGHSHVYWYRQLPEEGLKFMVYLQKENIIDESGMPKERFSAEFPKEGPSILRIQQVVRGDSAAYFCASSPDQDQPQHFGDGTRLSIL.

This clone was found a few times. V is TRBV18 and J is TRBJ2-7; TRBD2 might be the D (6 bases). The CDR3 length is 14 residues. V gave up 4 bases and J gave up 0 bases, with 10 bases separating them. The V gene's germline CDR1 is KGHSH and CDR2 LQKENI. CDR3 nucleotide sequence: TGTGCCAGCTCACGCGGGGCTAGCTCCTACGAGCAGTACTTC. Amino acid sequence: CASSRGASSYEQYF.

This sequence joins TRBV3-1 (or the pseudogene TRBV3-2) and TRBJ1-5; D call uncertain. Per the germline V gene, CDR1 is LGHDT and CDR2 is YNNKEL (reference sequence). The V end lost 5 bases, the J end lost 1 base, and 9 bases lay between the germline ends. The CDR3 has 14 residues. The CDR3 loop reads CASSEGWSNQPQHF. DNA for the CDR3: TGTGCCAGCAGCGAGGGTTGGAGCAATCAGCCCCAGCATTTT.

The chain carries TRBV4-2 and TRBJ2-7; a possible D gene is TRBD1 (5 bases). This CDR3 contains 16 residues. Germline CDR1 is LGHNA and CDR2 is YNFKEQ. The germline V and J ends were trimmed by 0 bases and 4 bases, with 16 bases remaining between them. CDR3 protein: CASSQDGVASGYEQYF. DNA for the CDR3: TGTGCCAGCAGCCAAGATGGGGTAGCTTCAGGGTACGAGCAGTACTTC.

The chain has TRBV7-2 and TRBJ2-7, with D possibly TRBD2 on 6 matching bases. V lost 2 bases, J lost 7 bases, and 9 bases lay in between. From germline, CDR1 is SGHTA and CDR2 FQGNSA. This CDR3 has 12 amino acids. CDR3 sequence: CASSLLRGEQYF. As DNA, the CDR3 is TGTGCCAGCAGCTTATTACGGGGGGAGCAGTACTTC.

This clone has just a few counts. The rearrangement links TRBV24-1 to TRBJ2-2, with 15 bases that match TRBD2. Germline assignment: CDR1 KGHDR and CDR2 SFDVKD. This CDR3 spans 17 amino acids. The J segment lost 6 bases and the V segment lost 4 bases, leaving 5 bases of the junction unmatched. CDR3 amino acids: CATSELGLAGGPGELFF. CDR3 sequence (DNA): TGTGCCACCAGTGAACTGGGACTAGCGGGAGGTCCCGGGGAGCTGTTTTTT.

V and J are TRBV3-1 (or the pseudogene TRBV3-2) and TRBJ2-7, with 15 bases fitting TRBD2. The V and J ends lost 0 bases and 7 bases, in that order; junction bases with no gene match: 7. CDR3 length: 17 amino acids. From germline, CDR1 is LGHDT and CDR2 YNNKEL (reference sequence). Here the CDR3 reads CASSQDRRGLAGGEQYF. The CDR3 nucleotides are TGTGCCAGCAGCCAAGATAGGCGGGGACTAGCGGGAGGTGAGCAGTACTTC.

The J gene is TRBJ2-2, the V gene TRBV15; 9 positions agree with TRBD2. Germline V gene data show CDR1 as LNHNV and CDR2 as YYDKDF (reference sequence). This CDR3 contains 18 residues. J gave up 7 bases and V 0 bases, and 12 bases lay outside the gene matches. The DNA of the CDR3 is TGTGCCACCAGCAGAGATCGGTTAGCGGGAGCGGCGGGCGGGGAGCTGTTTTTT. It yields the protein CATSRDRLAGAAGGELFF.

The table lists this clone with a few counts. This chain uses TRBV28 with TRBJ1-6; D unresolved. V was clipped by 8 bases and J by 8 bases, with 22 bases between them. Germline V gives CDR1 MDHEN, CDR2 SYDVKM. The CDR3 is 16 residues long. In nucleotides, the CDR3 is TGTGCCAGCCAAATCAGGAGGAGACTGCGTCATTCACCCCTCCACTTT. Its translation: CASQIRRRLRHSPLHF.

The chain employs TRBV6-5 and TRBJ1-2; 7 nucleotides agree with TRBD1. The CDR3 runs to 14 residues. V dropped 7 bases and J dropped 3; count of bases not matched to a gene: 8. Germline assignment: CDR1 MNHEY and CDR2 SVGAGI. CDR3: CASNTGTVYYGYTF. DNA of the CDR3: TGTGCCAGCAATACGGGGACAGTTTACTATGGCTACACCTTC.

V usage is TRBV7-3 and J usage is TRBJ1-2; 11 bases align to TRBD1. The ends lost 6 bases at V and 7 bases at J; junction bases unmatched: 19. Germline CDR1 SGHTA, CDR2 FQGTGA. The CDR3 length is 18 residues. In nucleotides, the CDR3 is TGTGCCAGCAGTGAAACATCCCGGGACAGGGGGAAGGAGGGTGGCTACACCTTC. Amino acid sequence: CASSETSRDRGKEGGYTF.

This chain connects TRBV24-1 to TRBJ2-3, with TRBD2 identical over 13 bases. Germline CDR1 KGHDR, CDR2 SFDVKD. V shed 4 bases and J 2 bases; nucleotides not matched to a gene: 11. The CDR3 runs to 19 residues. This CDR3 reads CATSDTPGLAGRPTDTQYF. The CDR3 DNA reads as TGTGCCACCAGTGACACTCCGGGACTAGCGGGGAGACCCACAGATACGCAGTATTTT.

CDR3 in amino acids: CASSLGLAGGAGGTDTQYF. The CDR3, as DNA: TGTGCCAGCAGTTTAGGTCTAGCGGGAGGAGCGGGAGGTACGGATACGCAGTATTTT. The chain recombines TRBV28 with TRBJ2-3; TRBD2 aligns across 11 bases. The CDR3 loop spans 19 amino acids. Germline V lookup: CDR1 MDHEN, CDR2 SYDVKM. Trimming removed 2 bases from V and 6 bases from J; junction bases left unmatched: 16.

J is TRBJ1-2 and V is TRBV29-1, with D hard to call. This CDR3 spans 13 amino acids. Trimming pared 2 bases from V and 5 bases from J, leaving 12 bases between. Germline lookup yields CDR1 SQVTM and CDR2 ANQGSEA. The CDR3 coding sequence is TGCAGCGTTGAAAACGGGGAAGGGTATGGCTACACCTTC. It translates to CSVENGEGYGYTF.

The chain carries TRBV10-3 and TRBJ2-2; 15 positions match TRBD2. J was trimmed by 3 bases and V by 2 bases; bases with no gene match: 7. Germline loops: CDR1 ENHRY, CDR2 SYGVKD. The CDR3 loop spans 19 amino acids. CDR3 loop: CAISERRGLAGGDTGELFF. In DNA, the CDR3 is TGTGCCATCAGTGAGCGTCGCGGACTAGCGGGAGGGGACACCGGGGAGCTGTTTTTT.

This clone was counted between two and nine times. One junction end does not reproduce the germline sequence, and a read error may be involved. This sequence joins TRBV7-2 and TRBJ2-7; 9 bases match TRBD1. The CDR3 extends over 15 amino acids. Germline CDR1 and CDR2: SGHTA and FQGNSA. The CDR3 DNA reads TGTGCCAGCAGCGTAGCTGGACAGGGGATATACGAGCAGTACTTC. Translation gives CASSVAGQGIYEQYF.

V and J are TRBV11-2 and TRBJ2-1, with 9 bases matching TRBD2. The CDR3 has 17 residues. With 4 bases clipped from V and 2 bases from J, the junction kept 9 bases outside the gene matches. The germline CDR1 and CDR2 sequences are SGHAT and FQNNGV. The CDR3 bases are TGTGCCAGCAGCTCATTCACTTCTAGCGGGACCTACAATGAGCAGTTCTTC. It is translated as CASSSFTSSGTYNEQFF.

The chain is built from TRBV7-3 and TRBJ2-1; TRBD2 might be the D (5 bases). V dropped 4 bases and J dropped 0 bases, with 10 bases sitting between them. Germline V gene lookup returns CDR1 SGHTA and CDR2 FQGTGA. This CDR3 region has 15 residues. CDR3 amino acids: CASSSTRSSYNEQFF. The CDR3 coding sequence is TGTGCCAGCAGCTCCACTAGGAGCTCCTACAATGAGCAGTTCTTC.

The chain combines TRBV19 with TRBJ2-1; TRBD2 matches 9 bases. This CDR3 has 14 amino acids. J was trimmed by 7 bases and V by 5 bases; bases with no gene match: 6. Germline V gene data show CDR1 as LNHDA and CDR2 as SQIVND (reference sequence). In DNA, the CDR3 is TGTGCCAGTAGTGCGGGACTAGCCCGGAATGAGCAGTTCTTC. Its protein is CASSAGLARNEQFF.